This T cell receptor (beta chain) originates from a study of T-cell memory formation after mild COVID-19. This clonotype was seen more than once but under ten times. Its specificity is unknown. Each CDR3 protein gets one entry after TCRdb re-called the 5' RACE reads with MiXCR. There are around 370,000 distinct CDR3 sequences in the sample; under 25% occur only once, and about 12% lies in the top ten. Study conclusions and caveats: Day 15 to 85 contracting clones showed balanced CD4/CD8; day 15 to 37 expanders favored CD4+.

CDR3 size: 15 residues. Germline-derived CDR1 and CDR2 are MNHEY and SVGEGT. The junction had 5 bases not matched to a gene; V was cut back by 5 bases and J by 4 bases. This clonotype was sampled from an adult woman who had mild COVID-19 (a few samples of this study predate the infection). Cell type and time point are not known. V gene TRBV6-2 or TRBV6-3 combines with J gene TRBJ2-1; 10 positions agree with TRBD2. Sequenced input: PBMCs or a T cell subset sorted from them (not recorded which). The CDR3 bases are TGTGCCAGCAGTGAGCCGGGACTAGCGTACAATGAGCAGTTCTTC. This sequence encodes CASSEPGLAYNEQFF.